These T cell receptor beta chains were read from a single sample in a study of blood T cells in healthy people across ages. TCRdb re-derived calls from the 5' RACE reads in MiXCR, one entry per CDR3 protein. The sample gives roughly 680,000 distinct CDR3 sequences, around half of which show up once; about 32% is in the top ten. Sequences were obtained from blood. Receptors originate from a woman in her sixties in good health. CDR3s include the opening cysteine and the closing phenylalanine or tryptophan. A D gene is named only where the DNA matches it firmly. Expanded clones get a size class; other rows say once, few or many, or leave the size out.

- TRBJ2-7 TRBV13 - TGTGCCAGCAGCTTATCTATTTGGGGGTCCTACGAGCAGTACTTC CASSLSIWGSYEQYF
- TRBJ1-2 TRBV21-1 - TGTGCCAGCAGCCCGGGACAGGGGGGGAATGGCTACACCTTC CASSPGQGGNGYTF
- TRBJ1-2 TRBV3-1 - TGTGCCAGCAGCCAACGAGGATGGGGCCGGAACTATGGCTACACCTTC CASSQRGWGRNYGYTF
few TRBJ2-2 TRBV9 TRBD2 TGTGCCAGCAGACGACTAGCGGAGAACACCGGGGAGCTGTTTTTT CASRRLAENTGELFF
few TRBJ2-3 TRBV12-3/TRBV12-4 TRBD2 TGTGCCAGCAGTCTGAGCGGGACTCCCCCAGATACGCAGTATTTT CASSLSGTPPDTQYF
once TRBJ1-2 TRBV7-9 - TGTGCCAGCAGCCCGAACCAGGGATCTGGCTACACCTTC CASSPNQGSGYTF
- TRBJ2-1 TRBV7-3 TRBD1 TGTGCCAGCAGCTTAAAGGGACAGGAGTACAATGAGCAGTTCTTC CASSLKGQEYNEQFF
few TRBJ2-3 TRBV29-1 TRBD1 TGCAGCGTGCCACCGGGACAGGGAACAGATACGCAGTATTTT CSVPPGQGTDTQYF
- TRBJ2-5 TRBV3-1 - TGTGCCAGCAGCCCCCACGGTGAGACCCAGTACTTC CASSPHGETQYF
- TRBJ2-3 TRBV5-6 TRBD2 TGTGCCAGCAGCCGACTAGCGATGAGCACAGATACGCAGTATTTT CASSRLAMSTDTQYF
- TRBJ2-4 TRBV28 TRBD1 TGTGCCAGCAGCACAAGTCGTGACAGGGCCCTAGCCAAAAACATTCAGTACTTC CASSTSRDRALAKNIQYF
- TRBJ2-5 TRBV9 - TGTGCCAGCAGCGTGGAGGGGGCATTAGAGACCCAGTACTTC CASSVEGALETQYF
- TRBJ1-6 TRBV2 TRBD1 TGTGCCAGCAGCGCCGGGACAGAAAATTCACCCCTCCACTTT CASSAGTENSPLHF
few TRBJ2-6 TRBV7-3 - TGTGCCAGCAGCCTCTCAGGTGGGGCCAACGTCCTGACTTTC CASSLSGGANVLTF
- TRBJ1-2 TRBV11-1 TRBD1 TGTGCCAGCAGCTCCCCTCGGACCGGTGGCAGGGGGAACCAGGATCCCTTTGACTATGGCTACACCTTC CASSSPRTGGRGNQDPFDYGYTF
- TRBJ2-5 TRBV6-2/TRBV6-3 - TGTGCCAGCAGTTACGAAGAAGAGACCCAGTACTTC CASSYEEETQYF
- TRBJ2-7 TRBV4-2 - TGTGCCAGCAGCCCCCGCGGAGCCTACGAGCAGTACTTC CASSPRGAYEQYF
- TRBJ2-1 TRBV15 - TGTGCCACCAGCAGAGGAGCCCTCTACAGTGAGCAGTTCTTC CATSRGALYSEQFF
- TRBJ2-5 TRBV25-1 - TGTGCCAGCAGTGACGGGTTTCAAGAGACCCAGTACTTC CASSDGFQETQYF
- TRBJ1-6 TRBV7-9 TRBD1 TGTGCCAGCAGCTGGGACAGGGGGGATTCACCCCTCCACTTT CASSWDRGDSPLHF
few TRBJ2-5 TRBV25-1 - TGTGCCAGCCACGCGGCGGGTAACCAAGAGACCCAGTACTTC CASHAAGNQETQYF
few TRBJ2-3 TRBV12-3/TRBV12-4 TRBD2 TGTGCCAGCAGTTATAGCGGGAGTGCAGATACGCAGTATTTT CASSYSGSADTQYF
few TRBJ2-3 TRBV7-3 - TGTGCCAGCAGTTTTGACCTCACAGATACGCAGTATTTT CASSFDLTDTQYF
few TRBJ2-1 TRBV29-1 - TGCAGCGTTGTTACCTTCTCAGGCGGCTCCTACAATGAGCAGTTCTTC CSVVTFSGGSYNEQFF
- TRBJ2-7 TRBV20-1 - TGCAGTGCTGAAGACGGTGCGTACGAGCAGTACTTC CSAEDGAYEQYF
- TRBJ2-5 TRBV20-1 - TGCAGTGCTAGCTCTCACGGGGGTACCAATGAGCAGTACTTC CSASSHGGTNEQYF